One sample yielded the 24 T cell receptor beta chains listed below, sequenced in a study of shared clonotypes between healthy human individuals. Sequencing used immunoSEQ multiplex PCR; TCRdb keeps in-frame clones, though not all of them. The sample shows about 2 million clones, less than 95% of them seen only once. Naivety among CD8 cells was defined by CD45RO negativity and positive CCR7 selection, thereby excluding terminally differentiated effector memory CD45RA+ cells. Specimen: naive CD8+ T cells sorted from blood. Source of these receptors: a man aged 18 to 30 in good health.

The chain joins TRBV11-3 to TRBJ2-5, with 9 nucleotides matching TRBD2. The V gene's germline CDR1 is SGHNT and CDR2 YENEEA. This CDR3 region has 16 residues. Germline trimming cut 0 bases from V and 2 bases from J; bases unmatched to any gene: 4. CDR3 loop: CASSLDRLAEQETQYF. The CDR3 DNA reads TGTGCCAGCAGCTTAGATCGACTAGCGGAACAAGAGACCCAGTACTTC.

The chain combines TRBV28 with TRBJ2-3, with 7 nucleotides matching TRBD2. The germline V gene encodes CDR1 MDHEN and CDR2 SYDVKM. With V trimmed by 5 bases and J by 5 bases, 7 bases remained unmatched. The CDR3 runs to 14 residues. CDR3 sequence: CASSLSWGGDTQYF. CDR3 DNA: TGTGCCAGCAGTCTATCTTGGGGGGGAGATACGCAGTATTTT.

The chain is built from TRBV10-3 and TRBJ2-7, with no clear D. This CDR3 is 13 amino acids long. Germline V gene sequence: CDR1 ENHRY, CDR2 SYGVKD. V was trimmed by 0 bases and J by 4 bases, leaving 7 bases between them. The CDR3 spells CAISESAEYEQYF. The DNA of the CDR3 is TGTGCCATCAGTGAGTCGGCAGAATACGAGCAGTACTTC.

This chain connects TRBV7-9 to TRBJ1-1; D is perhaps TRBD1 (5 bases). The CDR3 sequence is 16 residues long. The V and J ends lost 1 base and 2 bases respectively, with 14 bases between them. Germline loops: CDR1 SEHNR, CDR2 FQNEAQ (reference sequence). The chain's CDR3 is CASSLGGSGKNTEAFF. Here the CDR3 DNA reads TGTGCCAGCAGCTTAGGGGGGAGCGGAAAAAACACTGAAGCTTTCTTT.

The chain uses TRBV5-1 and TRBJ1-5; D is undetermined. The germline CDR1 and CDR2 sequences are SGHRS and YFSETQ. The CDR3 loop spans 15 amino acids. With 0 bases removed from V and 1 base from J, the gap between germline ends came to 8 bases. The CDR3 DNA is TGCGCCAGCAGCTTGGGGTGGGCGAGCAATCAGCCCCAGCATTTT. Amino acid sequence: CASSLGWASNQPQHF.

Details on this clone: The sample has other DNA sequences that encode this CDR3 too. V gene TRBV4-3 combines with J gene TRBJ2-3, with D unclear. Deletions cut 0 bases from V and 0 bases from J, with 7 bases between. Germline-derived CDR1 and CDR2 are LGHNA and YSLEER. The CDR3 is made up of 15 amino acids. CDR3 protein: CASSQDGVSTDTQYF. The CDR3 nucleotides are TGCGCCAGCAGCCAAGATGGCGTTAGCACAGATACGCAGTATTTT.

V usage is TRBV9 and J usage is TRBJ2-1, with 13 bases aligning to TRBD2. CDR3 length: 17 amino acids. Germline V CDR1 and CDR2: SGDLS, YYNGEE. J gave up 5 bases and V 4 bases, and 9 bases lay outside the gene matches. In DNA form, the CDR3 reads TGTGCCAGCAGCCCGGGACTAGCGGGACTCACGGACAATGAGCAGTTCTTC. Its translation: CASSPGLAGLTDNEQFF.

This sequence joins TRBV5-1 and TRBJ2-3, with D hard to call. Germline CDR1 reads SGHRS; CDR2 reads YFSETQ. Trimming took 1 base from V and 4 from J, leaving 10 bases between them. The CDR3 extends over 14 amino acids. The CDR3 DNA follows: TGCGCCAGCAGCTTGATAGAGTTAGCAGATACGCAGTATTTT. Its protein product is CASSLIELADTQYF.

The chain recombines TRBV19 with TRBJ1-5; D ambiguous. The CDR3 has 15 residues. Germline V gene sequence: CDR1 LNHDA, CDR2 SQIVND (reference sequence). Trimming removed 7 bases from V and 3 bases from J, with 16 bases in between. For the CDR3, the DNA is TGTGCCAGTACCACCGGAATAGGGCTCAATCAGCCCCAGCATTTT. This codes for CASTTGIGLNQPQHF.

The chain joins TRBV28 to TRBJ1-5; 10 bases agree with TRBD1. This CDR3 is built from 17 residues. Per the germline V gene, CDR1 is MDHEN and CDR2 is SYDVKM. V was clipped by 0 bases and J by 5 bases; unmatched bases: 7. CDR3 region: CASSLWPLTGGDQPQHF. CDR3 bases: TGTGCCAGCAGTTTATGGCCGTTGACAGGGGGCGATCAGCCCCAGCATTTT.

This chain joins TRBV6-1 and TRBJ1-3; TRBD1 is a possible D gene (5 bases). Trimming pared 1 base from V and 8 bases from J, leaving 18 bases between. The CDR3 is 16 amino acids. CDR1 is MNHNS, CDR2 SASEGT, per germline. CDR3 coding DNA: TGTGCCAGCAGTGAAGTCCTCCAGGGAATGCGGCACACCATATATTTT. Protein product: CASSEVLQGMRHTIYF.

The gene calls are TRBV4-2 and TRBJ1-5, with TRBD1 as a possible D gene (5 bases). The CDR3 is 17 amino acids. V lost 0 bases and J 4 bases, leaving 16 bases between the germline ends. Germline values: CDR1 LGHNA, CDR2 YNFKEQ. The CDR3 nucleotides read TGTGCCAGCAGCCAAGATCAGGGAATTCTATCTAATCAGCCCCAGCATTTT. Protein product: CASSQDQGILSNQPQHF.

This rearrangement joins TRBV9 to TRBJ2-1; D is ambiguous. Per the germline V gene, CDR1 is SGDLS and CDR2 is YYNGEE. CDR3 size: 16 residues. Trimming took off 3 bases at V and 6 bases at J, with 19 bases between the two ends. The CDR3 coding sequence is TGTGCCAGCAGCGATGTACTGTCCCCCACCTCCAATGAGCAGTTCTTC. Translated: CASSDVLSPTSNEQFF.

This clone has only a few counts. Other DNA variants within this sample encode the same CDR3. V is TRBV9 and J is TRBJ2-7; no firm D call. This CDR3 spans 13 amino acids. The germline V and J ends were trimmed by 0 bases and 4 bases, with 8 bases remaining between them. Germline assignment: CDR1 SGDLS and CDR2 YYNGEE. CDR3 nucleotides: TGTGCCAGCAGCGTAGGTCTCGGGTACGAGCAGTACTTC. Its translation: CASSVGLGYEQYF.

This clone was observed once. Other DNA sequences in this specimen translate into the identical CDR3. This rearrangement joins TRBV5-5 to TRBJ1-1, with a possible D match to TRBD1 (5 bases). Germline lookup yields CDR1 SGHKS and CDR2 YYEKEE (reference sequence). This CDR3 is built from 13 residues. Deletions cut 2 bases from V and 1 base from J, with 6 bases between. CDR3 amino acids: CASSFDRNTEAFF. Here the CDR3 DNA reads TGTGCCAGCAGCTTTGACAGGAACACTGAAGCTTTCTTT.

The rearrangement uses TRBV5-3 and TRBJ2-1; D may be TRBD1 (6 bases). TRBV5-3 is assigned to the ORF class and has an uncertain function. Trimming removed 3 bases from V and 0 bases from J, with 13 bases in between. The CDR3 spans 16 residues. CDR3 nucleotide sequence: TGTGCCAGAAGCTATACGGACAGTCGCTCCTACAATGAGCAGTTCTTC. Protein sequence: CARSYTDSRSYNEQFF.

The chain joins TRBV6-1 to TRBJ2-7; TRBD2 aligns across 11 bases. V was pared by 4 bases and J by 7 bases, with 6 bases of the junction left unmatched. The CDR3 has 14 residues. Germline CDR1 MNHNS, CDR2 SASEGT. The CDR3 region has the DNA TGTGCCAGCAGTGGGACTAGCGGGTTGGTAGAGCAGTACTTC. Amino acid sequence: CASSGTSGLVEQYF.

This clone was counted once. This chain joins TRBV19 and TRBJ1-2; D unclear. Per germline, CDR1 LNHDA and CDR2 SQIVND (reference sequence). The CDR3 has 15 amino acids. With 5 bases removed from V and 4 bases from J, the gap between germline ends came to 17 bases. The CDR3 here is CASSGEGRGPYGYTF. In DNA form, the CDR3 reads TGTGCCAGTAGTGGAGAAGGCCGAGGCCCCTATGGCTACACCTTC.

The rearrangement joins TRBV4-3 to TRBJ2-1; perhaps D is TRBD1 or TRBD2 (5 bases each). The CDR3 extends over 21 amino acids. Germline V CDR1 and CDR2: LGHNA, YSLEER. Trimming took 3 bases from V and 2 from J, leaving 29 bases between them. The DNA of the CDR3 is TGCGCCAGCAGCCAGTCCGCCCGGGACCAGAAAATCGGAGCCACCTACAATGAGCAGTTCTTC. Amino acids: CASSQSARDQKIGATYNEQFF.

A word on this clone: This sample includes further DNA sequences coding for the same CDR3. This chain links TRBV6-6 with TRBJ2-7, with 7 bases matching TRBD2. Germline values: CDR1 MNHNY, CDR2 SVGAGI (reference sequence). V trimming: 0 bases; J trimming: 3 bases; junction bases outside the gene matches: 2. The CDR3 has 14 residues. In DNA, the CDR3 is TGTGCCAGCAGTTACTCGGGGGGGGACTACGAGCAGTACTTC. Translation gives CASSYSGGDYEQYF.

Worth noting for this clone: Within the sample, other DNA sequences also encode this same CDR3. This rearrangement joins TRBV7-9 to TRBJ2-7; TRBD1 matches 7 bases. CDR3 length equals 13 residues. Trimming cost V 1 base and J 4 bases; bases outside gene matches: 1. CDR1 is SEHNR and CDR2 is FQNEAQ in the germline V gene (reference sequence). The CDR3, as DNA: TGTGCCAGCAGCTTAGACAGGGGTTACGAGCAGTACTTC. Amino acid sequence: CASSLDRGYEQYF.

This clone was observed once. This chain joins TRBV5-5 and TRBJ1-1, with no clear D. This CDR3 contains 13 residues. V lost 2 bases and J lost 1, with 6 bases in between. Germline V lookup: CDR1 SGHKS, CDR2 YYEKEE (reference sequence). DNA for the CDR3: TGTGCCAGCAGCTTAATGGGGAACACTGAAGCTTTCTTT. It encodes CASSLMGNTEAFF.

The chain joins TRBV6-1 to TRBJ1-1, with 10 bases lining up with TRBD1. The CDR3 extends over 15 amino acids. From germline, CDR1 is MNHNS and CDR2 SASEGT. The V and J ends lost 6 bases and 6 bases, in that order; junction bases with no gene match: 10. The CDR3 bases are TGTGCCAGCAGCCCGACAGGGGGCTATGGTGCTGAAGCTTTCTTT. This gives the protein CASSPTGGYGAEAFF.

Remarks on this clone: The sample contains more than one DNA sequence encoding this CDR3. This rearrangement joins TRBV7-9 to TRBJ2-7; D not certain. The germline CDR1 and CDR2 sequences are SEHNR and FQNEAQ (reference sequence). CDR3 length equals 12 residues. Trimming removed 8 bases from V and 3 bases from J, with 11 bases in between. The CDR3: CASSSGNYEQYF. The CDR3 DNA reads TGTGCCAGCTCGAGTGGAAACTACGAGCAGTACTTC.